The rows below give T cell receptor beta chains drawn from one sample of a study of T cell responses to AZD1222 COVID-19 vaccine. Some clones are missing from TCRdb's copy, which holds only in-frame ones; the method was immunoSEQ multiplex PCR. The sample lists 70,000 to 80,000 clones; approximately 90% were seen once. Sample: peripheral blood, taken on day 0 of AZD1222 vaccination. The receptors derive from an adult in good health. CDR3s include the opening cysteine and the closing phenylalanine or tryptophan. The D gene is left open where the match is weak. For some rows the clone size is stated as once, few or many, or as a class when expanded; others skip it.

d_call clone_size j_call cdr3_length v_call cdr3_nt cdr3_aa
NA NA TRBJ2-1 14 TRBV6-5 TGTGCCAGCATTCGGGACGGATCCTACAATGAGCAGTTCTTC CASIRDGSYNEQFF
TRBD2 NA TRBJ2-1 15 TRBV10-1 TGCGCCAGCAGTGACACGGGAGGGAGGTACAATGAGCAGTTCTTC CASSDTGGRYNEQFF
TRBD1 NA TRBJ1-1 16 TRBV9 TGTGCCAGCAGCGTAGGGGGAGGGGGCCGGAACACTGAAGCTTTCTTT CASSVGGGGRNTEAFF
TRBD1 NA TRBJ1-5 20 TRBV4-3 TGCGCCAGCAGCCTAACAGGGGGCCAGGGGATATTTAGAGGCAATCAGCCCCAGCATTTT CASSLTGGQGIFRGNQPQHF
NA NA TRBJ2-1 15 TRBV5-1 TGCGCCAGCAGCTGGGGGGACTCAGCCTACAATGAGCAGTTCTTC CASSWGDSAYNEQFF
TRBD1 NA TRBJ1-1 15 TRBV19 TGTGCCAGTAGTACCGGGGGGACAGGGAGTACTGAAGCTTTCTTT CASSTGGTGSTEAFF
TRBD2 NA TRBJ2-3 14 TRBV7-2 TGTGCCAGCAGCTTAGGACTAGCGGGAGATACGCAGTATTTT CASSLGLAGDTQYF
NA NA TRBJ1-1 14 TRBV30 TGTGCCTGGAGTGTAGGCGCACCAGCACGTGAAGCTTTCTTT CAWSVGAPAREAFF
NA NA TRBJ2-3 12 TRBV11-3 TGTGCCAGCAGCTTACACACAGATACGCAGTATTTT CASSLHTDTQYF
TRBD2 NA TRBJ2-1 15 TRBV11-2 TGTGCCAGCAGCCTCGGGGCGGGGGATTACAATGAGCAGTTCTTC CASSLGAGDYNEQFF
TRBD2 NA TRBJ2-2 19 TRBV30 TGTGCCCCCAGGGAGTGGATGCTAGCGGGAGGGCTCGCCACCGGGGAGCTGTTTTTT CAPREWMLAGGLATGELFF
NA NA TRBJ2-7 12 TRBV12-1 TGTGCCAGCAGCTACGGGATCTACGAGCAGTACTTC CASSYGIYEQYF
NA NA TRBJ2-7 14 TRBV28 TGTGCCAGCATAGGGTTCAGGGGATTCCACGAGCAGTACTTC CASIGFRGFHEQYF
NA NA TRBJ2-7 12 TRBV7-9 TGTGCCAGCTCTTTCGACAGCTACGAGCAGTACTTC CASSFDSYEQYF
NA NA TRBJ2-3 18 TRBV28 TGTGCCAGCAGTTCAAACTTTTGGCGAAGAACTAGCACAGATACGCAGTATTTT CASSSNFWRRTSTDTQYF
NA NA TRBJ2-1 16 TRBV5-1 TGCGCCAGCAGCTTAGCTATATTGAGCTCCTACAATGAGCAGTTCTTC CASSLAILSSYNEQFF
TRBD1 NA TRBJ2-7 14 TRBV5-6 TGTGCCAGCAGCTTTTGGGACAGGTCCTACGAGCAGTACTTC CASSFWDRSYEQYF
NA few TRBJ1-6 19 TRBV27 TGTGCCAGCAGTCTAAGCGGGGGGTTCCTAGAACTACTCAATTCACCCCTCCACTTT CASSLSGGFLELLNSPLHF
NA NA TRBJ1-1 14 TRBV6-2/TRBV6-3 TGTGCCAGCAGTTACACAGAGCCGAACACTGAAGCTTTCTTT CASSYTEPNTEAFF
NA NA TRBJ2-5 13 TRBV11-2 TGTGCCAGCAGCTTTCACAGCCAAGAGACCCAGTACTTC CASSFHSQETQYF
NA NA TRBJ2-4 15 TRBV6-1 TGTGCCAGCAGTGAAGCGGGGCAGGGATTATACATTCAGTACTTC CASSEAGQGLYIQYF
TRBD2 NA TRBJ2-3 16 TRBV30 TGTGCCTGGAGTATTGGGGCTAGCGGGAGTGCAGATACGCAGTATTTT CAWSIGASGSADTQYF
NA NA TRBJ2-7 14 TRBV9 TGTGCCAGCACCCCGGGAGGCAGGGGGCGAGAGCAGTACTTC CASTPGGRGREQYF
NA NA TRBJ1-2 13 TRBV28 TGTGCCACAACCCGGGGGTATTTTCGTGGCTACACCTTC CATTRGYFRGYTF
NA NA TRBJ1-2 12 TRBV7-9 TGTGCCAGCAGCTTAGAGGGTTTTGGCTACACCTTC CASSLEGFGYTF
TRBD2 NA TRBJ2-1 16 TRBV19 TGTGCCAGTAGTATAGGGACTAGCGGGTCGTACAATGAGCAGTTCTTC CASSIGTSGSYNEQFF
NA NA TRBJ2-5 14 TRBV7-2 TGTGCCAGCAGCTTATCCCGGGGAAGGGAGACCCAGTACTTC CASSLSRGRETQYF
NA NA TRBJ2-3 15 TRBV7-3 TGTGCCAGCAGTCCTGCGGGCGGGGTCACAGATACGCAGTATTTT CASSPAGGVTDTQYF
TRBD1 NA TRBJ1-6 19 TRBV7-2 TGTGCCAGCAGCTTAGCCGAGTTGACAGGGAGGTTCTTAGGTTCACCCCTCCACTTT CASSLAELTGRFLGSPLHF
NA NA TRBJ1-5 14 TRBV6-2/TRBV6-3 TGTGCCAGCAGCCCCCGGGGGGCTGGTCAGCCCCAGCATTTT CASSPRGAGQPQHF
TRBD2 NA TRBJ2-1 14 TRBV7-3 TGTGCCAGCAGCCCACGGGGGGGCACAAATGAGCAGTTCTTC CASSPRGGTNEQFF
NA NA TRBJ1-4 15 TRBV6-5 TGTGCCAGCAGTTACTCGGGGACGCCGTATGAAAAACTGTTTTTT CASSYSGTPYEKLFF
NA NA TRBJ1-4 15 TRBV2 TGTGCCAGCTACCGGAACGGAGCAACTAATGAAAAACTGTTTTTT CASYRNGATNEKLFF
TRBD1 NA TRBJ2-7 15 TRBV18 TGTGCCAGCTCACCGGGACAGTTGATTTGGGACGAGCAGTACTTC CASSPGQLIWDEQYF
NA NA TRBJ2-7 15 TRBV11-2 TGTGCCAGCAGCCCCTTAGCGGTGAACCCCTACGAGCAGTACTTC CASSPLAVNPYEQYF
TRBD2 NA TRBJ2-7 14 TRBV4-1 TGCGCCAGCAGCCAAGAGCGGGAGGGCAACGAGCAGTACTTC CASSQEREGNEQYF
NA NA TRBJ2-2 14 TRBV7-7 TGTGCCAGCAGCTTAGAGGACCCTTCCGGGGAGCTGTTTTTT CASSLEDPSGELFF
NA NA TRBJ1-5 14 TRBV10-1 TGCGCCAGCAGACAGGGAGCCCTTAGAAAGCCCCAGCATTTT CASRQGALRKPQHF
TRBD1 NA TRBJ1-1 17 TRBV18 TGTGCCAGCTCACCACTCGGTAGGACAGGGGGTAACACTGAAGCTTTCTTT CASSPLGRTGGNTEAFF
NA NA TRBJ1-5 15 TRBV3-1/TRBV3-2 TGTGCCAGCAGCCAAGATGCAGGGAGCAATCAGCCCCAGCATTTT CASSQDAGSNQPQHF
NA NA TRBJ2-2 11 TRBV6-5 TGTGCCAGCCAATCGCCCGGGGAGCTGTTTTTT CASQSPGELFF
TRBD1 NA TRBJ1-2 13 TRBV11-2 TGTGCCAGCAGCTCGGGACAGGGTAAAGGCTACACCTTC CASSSGQGKGYTF
NA NA TRBJ2-2 15 TRBV11-1 TGTGCCAGCAGCCAATTACAGGGGAACACCGGGGAGCTGTTTTTT CASSQLQGNTGELFF
NA NA TRBJ2-1 17 TRBV15 TGTGCCACCAGCAGAGATCGGACAGCACGAACTCACAATGAGCAGTTCTTC CATSRDRTARTHNEQFF
TRBD1 NA TRBJ2-7 14 TRBV5-4 TGTGCCAGCAGCTTGGGACAGGGGTTTGACGAGCAGTACTTC CASSLGQGFDEQYF
NA NA TRBJ1-1 14 TRBV10-1 TGCGCCAGCAGTGAGTACCAGGGCGGGACTGAAGCTTTCTTT CASSEYQGGTEAFF
TRBD1 NA TRBJ2-7 14 TRBV6-5 TGTGCCAGCAGCCGGACAGGGGGTTACTACGAGCAGTACTTC CASSRTGGYYEQYF
NA NA TRBJ2-1 15 TRBV11-1 TGTGCCAGCAGCTCGGAGGGACGTGGGTACAATGAGCAGTTCTTC CASSSEGRGYNEQFF
NA NA TRBJ1-2 12 TRBV2 TGTGCCAGCAGTCAGGGGAACTATGGCTACACCTTC CASSQGNYGYTF
NA NA TRBJ1-4 15 TRBV7-2 TGTGCCAGCAGCTCCCCGACAGGAGGAGTTGAAAAACTGTTTTTT CASSSPTGGVEKLFF
NA once TRBJ2-1 15 TRBV9 TGTGCCAGCAGCGTATATTCAGGGGCGCACAATGAGCAGTTCTTC CASSVYSGAHNEQFF
NA NA TRBJ2-7 14 TRBV19 TGTGCCAGTAGTATCAAGCAGGGGAGGTCCGAGCAGTACTTC CASSIKQGRSEQYF
NA NA TRBJ2-7 17 TRBV7-2 TGTGCCAGCAGCTTAGAGGGGGGGACACAAAACTCCTACGAGCAGTACTTC CASSLEGGTQNSYEQYF
TRBD2 NA TRBJ2-7 16 TRBV4-3 TGCGCCAGCAGCCAAGACATCGGGCTAGCGGGACTCGAGCAGTACTTC CASSQDIGLAGLEQYF
NA NA TRBJ1-3 16 TRBV27 TGTGCCAGCAGTTTCGGGAAGGGGGGATGGGGAAACACCATATATTTT CASSFGKGGWGNTIYF
TRBD1 NA TRBJ1-1 14 TRBV5-1 TGCGCCAGCAGCAGGACAGGGCGAAGCACTGAAGCTTTCTTT CASSRTGRSTEAFF
NA NA TRBJ1-1 15 TRBV6-2/TRBV6-3 TGTGCCAGCAGTTATCCGGCAGGGCTAAACACTGAAGCTTTCTTT CASSYPAGLNTEAFF